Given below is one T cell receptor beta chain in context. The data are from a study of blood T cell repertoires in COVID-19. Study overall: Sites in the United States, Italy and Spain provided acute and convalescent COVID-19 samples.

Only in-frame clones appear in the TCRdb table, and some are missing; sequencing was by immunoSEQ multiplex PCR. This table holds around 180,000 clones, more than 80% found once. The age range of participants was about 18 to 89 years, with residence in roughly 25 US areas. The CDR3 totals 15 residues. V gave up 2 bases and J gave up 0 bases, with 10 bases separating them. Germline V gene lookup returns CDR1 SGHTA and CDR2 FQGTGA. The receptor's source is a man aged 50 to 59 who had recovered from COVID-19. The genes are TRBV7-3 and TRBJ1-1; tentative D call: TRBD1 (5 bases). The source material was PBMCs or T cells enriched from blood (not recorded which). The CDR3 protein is CASSLGGEVNTEAFF. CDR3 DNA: TGTGCCAGCAGCTTAGGGGGGGAAGTGAACACTGAAGCTTTCTTT.